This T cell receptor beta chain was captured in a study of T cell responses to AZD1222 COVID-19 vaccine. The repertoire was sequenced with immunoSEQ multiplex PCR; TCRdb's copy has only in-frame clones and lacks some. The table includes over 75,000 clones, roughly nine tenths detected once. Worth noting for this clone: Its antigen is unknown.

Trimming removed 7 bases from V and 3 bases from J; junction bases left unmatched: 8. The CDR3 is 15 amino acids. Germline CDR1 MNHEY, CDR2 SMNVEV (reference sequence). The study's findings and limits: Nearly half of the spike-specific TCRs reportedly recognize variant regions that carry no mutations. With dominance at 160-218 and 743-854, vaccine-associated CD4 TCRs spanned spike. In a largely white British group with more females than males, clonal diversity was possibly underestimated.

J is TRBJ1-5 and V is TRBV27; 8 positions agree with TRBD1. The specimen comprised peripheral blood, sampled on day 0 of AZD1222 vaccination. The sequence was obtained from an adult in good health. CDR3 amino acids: CASMPGDRLNQPQHF. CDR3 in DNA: TGTGCCAGCATGCCCGGGGACAGGCTCAATCAGCCCCAGCATTTT.